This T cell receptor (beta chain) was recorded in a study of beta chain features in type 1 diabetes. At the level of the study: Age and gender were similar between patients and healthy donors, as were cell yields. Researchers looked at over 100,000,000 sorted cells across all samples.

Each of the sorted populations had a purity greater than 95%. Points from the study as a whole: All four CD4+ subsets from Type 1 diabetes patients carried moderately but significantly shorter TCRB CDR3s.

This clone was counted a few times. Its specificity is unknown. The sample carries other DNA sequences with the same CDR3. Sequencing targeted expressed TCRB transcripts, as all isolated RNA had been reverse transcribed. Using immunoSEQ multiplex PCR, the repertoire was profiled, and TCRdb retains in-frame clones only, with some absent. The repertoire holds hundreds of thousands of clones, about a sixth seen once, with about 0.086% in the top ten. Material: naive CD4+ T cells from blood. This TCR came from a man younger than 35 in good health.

The CDR3 sequence: CASSVVTGGYNEQFF. The CDR3 nucleotides are TGTGCCAGCAGCGTAGTGACGGGGGGATACAATGAGCAGTTCTTC. The rearrangement links TRBV9 to TRBJ2-1; 7 bases are a match to TRBD2. Germline-derived CDR1 and CDR2 are SGDLS and YYNGEE. The trim removed 0 bases at V and 4 bases at J, leaving 4 bases unmatched. There are 15 residues in the CDR3.